The 8 T cell receptor beta chains given below trace back to one sample, sequenced in a study of control samples from healthy donors and cancer patients. Using immunoSEQ multiplex PCR, the repertoire was profiled, and TCRdb retains in-frame clones only, with some absent. The repertoire holds fewer than 20,000 clones, with roughly 89% as singletons. The sample comprised PBMCs. The receptor set was obtained from a man aged 55 to 69 with head and neck cancer.

V is TRBV19 and J is TRBJ2-3, with D possibly being TRBD2 (6 bases). CDR3 size: 14 residues. V lost 7 bases and J 2 bases, leaving 13 bases between the germline ends. Germline V gene data show CDR1 as LNHDA and CDR2 as SQIVND (reference sequence). CDR3 loop: CASTRGRNTDTQYF. DNA for the CDR3: TGTGCCAGTACTCGGGGGAGGAACACAGATACGCAGTATTTT.

This chain uses TRBV29-1 with TRBJ2-1; 9 bases align to TRBD1. Germline values: CDR1 SQVTM, CDR2 ANQGSEA. The CDR3 is 17 amino acids. The V and J ends lost 7 bases and 8 bases, in that order; junction bases with no gene match: 21. The CDR3 sequence: CSGGWTGEQIVHDEQFF. The CDR3 DNA reads as TGCAGCGGGGGCTGGACAGGGGAACAGATAGTTCATGATGAGCAGTTCTTC.

The V and J genes are TRBV7-9 and TRBJ1-6; D is perhaps TRBD1 (5 bases). From germline, CDR1 is SEHNR and CDR2 FQNEAQ (reference sequence). The CDR3 has 15 residues. V was clipped by 1 base and J by 7 bases, with 11 bases between them. As DNA, the CDR3 is TGTGCCAGCAGCTTAGTAGGGCAGGGAAATTCACCCCTCCACTTT. Its translation is CASSLVGQGNSPLHF.

The genes are TRBV21-1 and TRBJ1-2. TRBV21-1 is tagged as a pseudogene. The CDR3 covers 13 residues. Here the CDR3 reads CASSKGGNYGYTF. CDR3 coding DNA: TGTGCCAGCAGCAAGGGGGGTAACTATGGCTACACCTTC.

The gene calls are TRBV18 and TRBJ1-1; a possible D gene is TRBD1 (5 bases). The CDR3 loop spans 15 amino acids. CDR1 is KGHSH and CDR2 is LQKENI in the germline V gene. The ends were cut back, 3 bases at V and 1 base at J, with 12 bases in the middle. CDR3 region: CASSPRGVPNTEAFF. The CDR3 DNA follows: TGTGCCAGCTCACCGCGGGGGGTCCCGAACACTGAAGCTTTCTTT.

V gene TRBV28 combines with J gene TRBJ1-6; D may be TRBD1 (5 bases). Germline loops: CDR1 MDHEN, CDR2 SYDVKM. There are 14 residues in the CDR3. Between the trimmed V and J ends, which lost 2 bases and 9 bases, there was a span of 11 bases. The CDR3 is CASSLRQGRSPLHF. CDR3 nucleotide sequence: TGTGCCAGCAGTTTACGGCAGGGTCGTTCACCCCTCCACTTT.

The V gene is TRBV7-9, the J gene TRBJ1-5; maybe TRBD1 (5 bases). Between the trimmed V and J ends, which lost 5 bases and 1 base, there was a span of 6 bases. The V gene's germline CDR1 is SEHNR and CDR2 FQNEAQ (reference sequence). This CDR3 spans 13 amino acids. The CDR3 DNA follows: TGTGCCAGCAGCCGGACAAGCAATCAGCCCCAGCATTTT. Its translation is CASSRTSNQPQHF.

The CDR3 coding sequence is TGTGCCAGCAGCGCGACAGGGGGCTCCTACGAGCAGTACTTC. It translates to CASSATGGSYEQYF. The chain joins TRBV9 to TRBJ2-7, with 9 bases aligning to TRBD1. The trim removed 3 bases at V and 0 bases at J, leaving 1 base unmatched. The CDR3 runs 14 residues. Germline V gene sequence: CDR1 SGDLS, CDR2 YYNGEE. The variable domain in full, completed from reference TRBV9 and TRBJ2-7, reads DSGVTQTPKHLITATGQRVTLRCSPRSGDLSVYWYQQSLDQGLQFLIQYYNGEERAKGNILERFSAQQFPDLHSELNLSSLELGDSALYFCASSATGGSYEQYFGPGTRLTVT.